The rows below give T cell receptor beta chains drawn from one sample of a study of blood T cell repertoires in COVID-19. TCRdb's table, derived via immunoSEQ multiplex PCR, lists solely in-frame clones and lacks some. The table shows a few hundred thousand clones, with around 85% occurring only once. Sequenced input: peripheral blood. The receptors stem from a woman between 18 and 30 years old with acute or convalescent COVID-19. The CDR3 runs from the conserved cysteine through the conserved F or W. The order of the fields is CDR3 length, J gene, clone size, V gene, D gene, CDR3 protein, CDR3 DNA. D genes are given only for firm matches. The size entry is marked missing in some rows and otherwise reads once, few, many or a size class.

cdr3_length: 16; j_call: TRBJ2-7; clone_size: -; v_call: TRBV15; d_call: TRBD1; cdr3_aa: CATSRGGTGIQRTQYF; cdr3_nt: TGTGCCACCAGCAGAGGGGGGACAGGGATACAAAGAACGCAGTACTTC
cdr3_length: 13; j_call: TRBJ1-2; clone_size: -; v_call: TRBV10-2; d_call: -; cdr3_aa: CATASVAGYGYTF; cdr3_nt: TGCGCCACCGCATCGGTGGCAGGGTATGGCTACACCTTC
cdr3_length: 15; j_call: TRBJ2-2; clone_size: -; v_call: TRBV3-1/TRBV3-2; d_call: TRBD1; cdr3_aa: CASSQGQGSTGELFF; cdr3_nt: TGTGCCAGCAGCCAAGGACAGGGGAGCACCGGGGAGCTGTTTTTT
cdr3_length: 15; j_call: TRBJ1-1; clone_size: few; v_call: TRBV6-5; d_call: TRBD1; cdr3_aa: CASSYAGQGVTEAFF; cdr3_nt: TGTGCCAGCAGTTACGCGGGACAGGGTGTCACTGAAGCTTTCTTT
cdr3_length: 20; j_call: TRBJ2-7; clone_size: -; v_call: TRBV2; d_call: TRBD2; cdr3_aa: CASSEEPRRLAGDRSYEQYF; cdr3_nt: TGTGCCAGCAGTGAAGAGCCAAGACGACTAGCGGGAGACCGCTCCTACGAGCAGTACTTC
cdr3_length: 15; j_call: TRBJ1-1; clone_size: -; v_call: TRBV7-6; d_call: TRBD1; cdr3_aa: CASSPWTGGNTEAFF; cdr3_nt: TGTGCCAGCAGCCCGTGGACAGGGGGAAACACTGAAGCTTTCTTT
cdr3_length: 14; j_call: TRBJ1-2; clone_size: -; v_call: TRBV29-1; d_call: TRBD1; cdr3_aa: CSVVVGAQGNGYTF; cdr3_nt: TGCAGCGTTGTTGTCGGGGCACAGGGGAATGGCTACACCTTC
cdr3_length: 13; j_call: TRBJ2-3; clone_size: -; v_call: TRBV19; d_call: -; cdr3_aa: CASSTQSTDTQYF; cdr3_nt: TGTGCCAGTAGTACCCAGTCCACAGATACGCAGTATTTT
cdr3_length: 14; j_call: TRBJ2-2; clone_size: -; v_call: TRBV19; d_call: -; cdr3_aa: CASSIYSSAGELFF; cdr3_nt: TGTGCCAGTAGTATATACTCTTCGGCCGGGGAGCTGTTTTTT
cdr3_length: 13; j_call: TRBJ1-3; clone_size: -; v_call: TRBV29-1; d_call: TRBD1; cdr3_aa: CSTVGTGGNTIYF; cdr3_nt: TGCAGCACCGTAGGGACAGGGGGAAACACCATATATTTT
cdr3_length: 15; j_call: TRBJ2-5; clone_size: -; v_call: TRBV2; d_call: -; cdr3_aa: CASSEAGASAETQYF; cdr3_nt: TGTGCCAGCAGTGAAGCGGGGGCATCGGCAGAGACCCAGTACTTC
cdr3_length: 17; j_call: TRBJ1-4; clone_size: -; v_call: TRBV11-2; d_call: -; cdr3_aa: CASSLEGSGAANEKLFF; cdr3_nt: TGTGCCAGCAGCTTAGAGGGTTCAGGGGCTGCTAATGAAAAACTGTTTTTT
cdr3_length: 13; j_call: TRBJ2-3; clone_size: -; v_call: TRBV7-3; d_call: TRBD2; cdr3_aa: CASSLNLGRVQYF; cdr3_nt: TGTGCCAGCAGCTTAAATCTTGGGAGGGTGCAGTATTTT
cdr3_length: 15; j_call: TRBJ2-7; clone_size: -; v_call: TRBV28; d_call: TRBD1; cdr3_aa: CASSFRTGSAYEQYF; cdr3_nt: TGTGCCAGCAGTTTCAGGACAGGGTCGGCCTACGAGCAGTACTTC
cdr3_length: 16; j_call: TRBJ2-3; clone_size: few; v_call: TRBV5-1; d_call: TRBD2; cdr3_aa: CASSLETSGGTDTQYF; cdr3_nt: TGCGCCAGCAGCTTGGAGACTAGCGGGGGCACAGATACGCAGTATTTT
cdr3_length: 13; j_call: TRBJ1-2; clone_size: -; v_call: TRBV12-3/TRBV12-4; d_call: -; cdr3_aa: CASRLGGSRRDPF; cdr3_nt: TGTGCCAGCAGACTAGGTGGCTCCCGGAGGGATCCTTTC
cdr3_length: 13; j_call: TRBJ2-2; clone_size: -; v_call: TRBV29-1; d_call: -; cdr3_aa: CSVGTERTGELFF; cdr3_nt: TGCAGCGTTGGGACAGAGCGAACCGGGGAGCTGTTTTTT
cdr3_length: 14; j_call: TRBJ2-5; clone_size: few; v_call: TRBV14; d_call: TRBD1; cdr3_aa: CASSLQGREETQYF; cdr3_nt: TGTGCCAGCAGCCTACAGGGGCGAGAGGAGACCCAGTACTTC
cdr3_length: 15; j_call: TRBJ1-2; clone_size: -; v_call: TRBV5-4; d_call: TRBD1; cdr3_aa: CASSYQTGLLEGYTF; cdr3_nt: TGTGCCAGCAGCTACCAGACAGGGCTATTGGAGGGCTACACCTTC
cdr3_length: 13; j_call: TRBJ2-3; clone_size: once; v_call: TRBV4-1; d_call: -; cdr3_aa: CASSQWGWGSKYF; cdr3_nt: -
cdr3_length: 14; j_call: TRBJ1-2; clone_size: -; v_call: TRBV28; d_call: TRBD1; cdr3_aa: CASSGQEKNYGYTF; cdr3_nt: TGTGCCAGCTCCGGACAGGAAAAAAACTATGGCTACACCTTC
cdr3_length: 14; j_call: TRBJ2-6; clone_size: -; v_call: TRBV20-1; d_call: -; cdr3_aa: CSASDNSGANVLTF; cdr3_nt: TGCAGTGCTAGTGACAATTCTGGGGCCAACGTCCTGACTTTC
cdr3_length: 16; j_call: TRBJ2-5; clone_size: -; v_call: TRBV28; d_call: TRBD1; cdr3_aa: CASSLKTGLVRETQYF; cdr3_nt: TGTGCCAGCAGTCTAAAGACAGGGTTGGTTCGAGAGACCCAGTACTTC
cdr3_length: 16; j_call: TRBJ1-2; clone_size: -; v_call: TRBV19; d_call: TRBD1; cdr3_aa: CASSAGTGGYYYGYTF; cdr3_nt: TGTGCCAGTAGTGCTGGGACAGGGGGATATTACTATGGCTACACCTTC
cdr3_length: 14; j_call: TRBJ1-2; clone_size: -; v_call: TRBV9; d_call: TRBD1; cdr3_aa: CASSAWDRAEGYTF; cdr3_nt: TGTGCCAGCAGCGCCTGGGACAGAGCAGAGGGCTACACCTTC
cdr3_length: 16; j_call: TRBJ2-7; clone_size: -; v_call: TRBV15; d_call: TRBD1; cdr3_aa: CATSAREGQGTYEQYF; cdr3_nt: TGTGCCACCAGCGCTCGGGAGGGACAGGGGACCTACGAGCAGTACTTC
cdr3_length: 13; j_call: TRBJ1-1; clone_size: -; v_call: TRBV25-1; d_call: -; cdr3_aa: CASSKQGLYEAFF; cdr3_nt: TGTGCCAGCAGTAAGCAGGGGCTGTACGAAGCTTTCTTT
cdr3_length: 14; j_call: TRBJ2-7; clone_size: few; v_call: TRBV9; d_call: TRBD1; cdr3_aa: CASSVEGQGYEQYF; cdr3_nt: TGTGCCAGCAGCGTAGAGGGACAGGGTTACGAGCAGTACTTC
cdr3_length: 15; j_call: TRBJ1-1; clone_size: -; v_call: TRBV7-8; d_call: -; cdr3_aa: CASSLREGSNTEAFF; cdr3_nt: TGTGCCAGCAGCTTAAGGGAGGGGTCGAACACTGAAGCTTTCTTT
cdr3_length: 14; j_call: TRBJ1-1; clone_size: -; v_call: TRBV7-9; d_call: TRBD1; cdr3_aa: CASSPSGQVTEAFF; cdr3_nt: TGTGCCAGCAGCCCTAGTGGACAGGTGACTGAAGCTTTCTTT
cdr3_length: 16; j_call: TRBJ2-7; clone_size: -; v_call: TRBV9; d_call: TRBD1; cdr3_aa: CASSLRPTGKAYEQYF; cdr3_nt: TGTGCCAGCAGCCTCCGTCCGACAGGGAAGGCCTACGAGCAGTACTTC
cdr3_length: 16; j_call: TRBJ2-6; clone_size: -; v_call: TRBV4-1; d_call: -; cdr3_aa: CASSPDDSIGANVLTF; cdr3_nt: TGCGCCAGCAGCCCAGATGACAGTATTGGGGCCAACGTCCTGACTTTC
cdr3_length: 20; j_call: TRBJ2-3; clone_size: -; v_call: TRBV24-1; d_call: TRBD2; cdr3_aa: CATSDPRPGTSGSGRDTQYF; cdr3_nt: TGTGCCACCAGTGATCCACGACCCGGGACTAGCGGGAGTGGGCGAGATACGCAGTATTTT
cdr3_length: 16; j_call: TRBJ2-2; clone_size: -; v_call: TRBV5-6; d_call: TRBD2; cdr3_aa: CASSSGTSGDIGELFF; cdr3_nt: TGTGCCAGCAGTTCCGGGACTAGCGGGGACATCGGGGAGCTGTTTTTT
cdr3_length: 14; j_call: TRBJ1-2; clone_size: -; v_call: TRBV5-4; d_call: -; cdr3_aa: CASSISQLNYGYTF; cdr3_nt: TGTGCCTCTTCCATTTCCCAGTTGAACTATGGCTACACCTTC
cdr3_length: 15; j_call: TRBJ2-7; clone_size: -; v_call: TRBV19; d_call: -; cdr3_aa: CASSNYRQGSYEQYF; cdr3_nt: TGTGCCAGTAGTAATTATCGGCAGGGCTCCTACGAGCAGTACTTC
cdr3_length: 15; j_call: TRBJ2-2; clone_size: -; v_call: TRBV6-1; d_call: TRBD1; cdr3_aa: CASSEATGEAGELFF; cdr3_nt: TGTGCCAGCAGTGAAGCGACAGGGGAAGCCGGGGAGCTGTTTTTT
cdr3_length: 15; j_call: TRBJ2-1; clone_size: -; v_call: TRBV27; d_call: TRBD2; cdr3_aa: CASSPSGLFLNEQFF; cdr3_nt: TGTGCCAGCAGTCCCTCGGGACTATTTTTGAATGAGCAGTTCTTC
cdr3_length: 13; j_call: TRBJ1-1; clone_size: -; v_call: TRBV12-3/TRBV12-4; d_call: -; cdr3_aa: CASSLYRTPEAFF; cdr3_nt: TGTGCCAGCAGTTTATACAGGACCCCTGAAGCTTTCTTT
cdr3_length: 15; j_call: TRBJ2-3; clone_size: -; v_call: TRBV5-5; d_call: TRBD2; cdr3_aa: CASSPTAGRTDTQYF; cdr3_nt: TGTGCCAGCAGCCCAACAGCGGGGCGCACAGATACGCAGTATTTT
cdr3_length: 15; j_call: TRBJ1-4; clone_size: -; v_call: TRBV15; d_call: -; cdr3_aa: CATSALDATNEKLFF; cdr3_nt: TGTGCCACCAGCGCCCTAGACGCAACTAATGAAAAACTGTTTTTT
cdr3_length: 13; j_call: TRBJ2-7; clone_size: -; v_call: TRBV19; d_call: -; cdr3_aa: CASSRDTEIRQYF; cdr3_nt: TGTGCCAGTAGTAGGGACACTGAGATTCGGCAGTACTTC
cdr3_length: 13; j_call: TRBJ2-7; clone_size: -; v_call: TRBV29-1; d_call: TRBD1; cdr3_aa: CSVERTGRYEQYF; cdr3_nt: TGCAGCGTTGAAAGGACAGGGCGCTACGAGCAGTACTTC
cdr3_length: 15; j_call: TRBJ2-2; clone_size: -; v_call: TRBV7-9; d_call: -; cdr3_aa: CASSADSANTGELFF; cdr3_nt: TGTGCCAGCAGCGCGGACTCGGCGAACACCGGGGAGCTGTTTTTT
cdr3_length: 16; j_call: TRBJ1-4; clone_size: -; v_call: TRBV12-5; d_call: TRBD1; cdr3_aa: CASGQGTGDGDEKLFF; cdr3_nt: TGTGCTAGTGGTCAAGGGACAGGTGATGGGGACGAAAAACTGTTTTTT
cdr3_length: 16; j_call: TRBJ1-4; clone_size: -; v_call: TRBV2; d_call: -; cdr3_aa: CASSESGERYNEKLFF; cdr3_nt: TGTGCCAGCAGTGAATCTGGGGAGAGATATAATGAAAAACTGTTTTTT
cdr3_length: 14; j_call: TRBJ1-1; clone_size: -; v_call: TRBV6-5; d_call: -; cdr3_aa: CASSPRWGGTEAFF; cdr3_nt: TGTGCCAGCAGTCCTCGTTGGGGGGGCACTGAAGCTTTCTTT
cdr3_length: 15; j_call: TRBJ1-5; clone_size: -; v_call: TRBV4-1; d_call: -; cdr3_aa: CASSQDVGGRQPQHF; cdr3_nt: TGCGCCAGCAGCCAAGACGTAGGAGGCCGACAGCCCCAGCATTTT
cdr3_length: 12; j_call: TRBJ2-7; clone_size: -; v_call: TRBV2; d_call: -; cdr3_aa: CASSRYSYEQYF; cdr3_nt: TGTGCCAGCAGCCGGTACTCCTACGAGCAGTACTTC
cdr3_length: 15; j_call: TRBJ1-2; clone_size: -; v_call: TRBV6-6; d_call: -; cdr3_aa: CASSWGRGWSYGYTF; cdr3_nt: TGTGCCAGCAGTTGGGGTCGGGGGTGGTCTTATGGCTACACCTTC
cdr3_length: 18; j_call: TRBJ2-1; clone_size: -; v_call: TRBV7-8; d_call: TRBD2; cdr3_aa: CASSAGTSGLPASNEQFF; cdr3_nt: TGTGCCAGCAGTGCCGGGACTAGCGGGCTCCCAGCGAGCAATGAGCAGTTCTTC
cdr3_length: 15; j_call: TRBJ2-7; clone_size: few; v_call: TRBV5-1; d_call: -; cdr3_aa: CASRPEGGGTREQYF; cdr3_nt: TGCGCCAGCAGGCCCGAGGGAGGGGGGACTCGGGAGCAGTACTTC
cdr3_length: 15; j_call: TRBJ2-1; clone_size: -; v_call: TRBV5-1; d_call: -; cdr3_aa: CASSSSGQPYNEQFF; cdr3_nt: TGCGCCAGCAGCTCATCCGGACAGCCCTACAATGAGCAGTTCTTC
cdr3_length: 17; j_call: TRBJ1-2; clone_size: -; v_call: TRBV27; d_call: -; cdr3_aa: CASSLSGVGQINYGYTF; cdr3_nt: TGTGCCAGCAGTTTATCGGGGGTTGGACAGATAAACTATGGCTACACCTTC
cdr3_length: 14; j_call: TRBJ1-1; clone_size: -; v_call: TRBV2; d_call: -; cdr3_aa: CASSDRTVNTEAFF; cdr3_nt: TGTGCCAGCAGTGATCGGACAGTGAACACTGAAGCTTTCTTT
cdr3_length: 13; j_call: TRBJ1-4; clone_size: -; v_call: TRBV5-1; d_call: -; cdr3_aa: CASSWDTSEKLFF; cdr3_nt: TGCGCCAGCAGCTGGGACACTAGTGAAAAACTGTTTTTT
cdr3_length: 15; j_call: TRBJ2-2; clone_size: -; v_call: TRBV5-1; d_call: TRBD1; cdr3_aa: CASGTGGGETGELFF; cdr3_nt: TGCGCCAGCGGAACAGGGGGAGGAGAAACCGGGGAGCTGTTTTTT
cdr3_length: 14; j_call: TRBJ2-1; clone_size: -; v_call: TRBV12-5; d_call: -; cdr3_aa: CASDDVSSYNEQFF; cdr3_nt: TGTGCTAGTGATGATGTGAGCTCCTACAATGAGCAGTTCTTC
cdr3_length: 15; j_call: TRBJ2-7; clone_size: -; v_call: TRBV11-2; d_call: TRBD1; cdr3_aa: CASSHLGQGLIEQYF; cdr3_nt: TGTGCCAGCAGCCACCTGGGACAGGGATTAATCGAGCAGTACTTC